This T cell receptor beta chain was obtained from a study of blood T cell repertoires in COVID-19. Followed over time, Seattle patients had been enrolled while infection was active. This clone was observed a single time. Profiled with immunoSEQ multiplex PCR; TCRdb holds only in-frame clones, not every one. In the table there are around 330,000 clones, 70% to 90% of which are singletons. Germline V lookup: CDR1 SGHRS, CDR2 YFSETQ. The J segment lost 2 bases and the V segment lost 4 bases, leaving 9 bases of the junction unmatched. CDR3 length equals 17 residues. V is TRBV5-1 and J is TRBJ1-2; 12 nucleotides agree with TRBD1. The specimen sequenced was peripheral blood. The clonotype was recovered from a woman younger than 45 with COVID-19, enrolled during active disease. CDR3 residues: CASSLHGTGGANYGYTF. The CDR3 bases are TGCGCCAGCAGCCTTCACGGGACAGGGGGCGCAAACTATGGCTACACCTTC.